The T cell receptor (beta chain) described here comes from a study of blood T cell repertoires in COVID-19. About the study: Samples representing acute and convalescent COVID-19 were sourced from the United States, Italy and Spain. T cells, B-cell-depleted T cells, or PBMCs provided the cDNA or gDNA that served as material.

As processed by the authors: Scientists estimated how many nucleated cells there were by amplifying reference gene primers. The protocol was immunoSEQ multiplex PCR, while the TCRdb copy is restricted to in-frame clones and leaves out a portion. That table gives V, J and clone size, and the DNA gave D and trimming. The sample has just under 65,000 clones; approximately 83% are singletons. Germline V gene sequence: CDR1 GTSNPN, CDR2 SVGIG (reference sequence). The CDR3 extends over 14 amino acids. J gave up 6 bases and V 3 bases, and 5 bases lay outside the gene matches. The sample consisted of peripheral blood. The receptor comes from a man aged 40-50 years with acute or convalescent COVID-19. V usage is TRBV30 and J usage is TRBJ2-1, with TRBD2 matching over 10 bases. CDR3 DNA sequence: TGTGCCTGGAGGAGCGGGGGGGCCCTCAATGAGCAGTTCTTC. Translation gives CAWRSGGALNEQFF.